The source of this T cell receptor beta chain is a study of blood T cell repertoires in COVID-19. Whole-study context: COVID-19 samples from acute and convalescent phases originated in the United States, Italy and Spain. T cells, B-cell-depleted T cells, or PBMCs provided the cDNA or gDNA that served as material.

The CDR3 runs 15 residues. V lost 2 bases to trimming and J lost 2 bases; unmatched junction nucleotides: 7. Germline CDR1 reads GTSNPN; CDR2 reads SVGIG (reference sequence). As handled by the study authors: Amplified reference gene primers provided the basis for estimating nucleated cell counts. Sequencing used immunoSEQ multiplex PCR; TCRdb keeps in-frame clones, though not all of them. V and J calls and clone size come straight from that table; D and trimming were deduced from the DNA. The data hold 250,000 to 350,000 clones, with about 85% observed a single time. The chain employs TRBV30 and TRBJ1-1, with TRBD1 matching over 8 bases. Material for sequencing was peripheral blood. This clonotype was sampled from a woman between 45 and 65 years old who had recovered from COVID-19. This CDR3 reads CAWSPFDRGNTEAFF. The CDR3 DNA is TGTGCCTGGAGTCCCTTCGACAGGGGAAACACTGAAGCTTTCTTT.